The next 11 T cell receptor beta chains were all read from a single sample in a study of blood T cell repertoires in COVID-19. The method was immunoSEQ multiplex PCR; TCRdb's version includes in-frame clones alone and lacks a portion of them. The data contain some 120,000 clones, 82% of them singletons. Sequenced: peripheral blood. Receptor source: a man in his 70s with acute or convalescent COVID-19.

This clone was seen more than once but under ten times. V is TRBV19 and J is TRBJ2-4; TRBD1 matches 7 bases. This CDR3 comprises 15 residues. Looked up from germline, CDR1 is LNHDA and CDR2 is SQIVND (reference sequence). With 4 bases clipped from V and 3 bases from J, the junction kept 6 bases outside the gene matches. This CDR3 is CASSKNRGDKNIQYF. CDR3 DNA sequence: TGTGCCAGTAGTAAAAACAGGGGTGACAAAAACATTCAGTACTTC.

The rearrangement uses TRBV27 and TRBJ2-7; TRBD1 matches 7 bases. The CDR3 has 14 amino acids. V lost 5 bases to trimming and J lost 3 bases; unmatched junction nucleotides: 7. Per germline, CDR1 MNHEY and CDR2 SMNVEV (reference sequence). CDR3 loop: CASSTRDSDYEQYF. The CDR3 nucleotides are TGTGCCAGCAGTACACGGGACAGCGACTACGAGCAGTACTTC.

This clone was seen just once. The V gene is TRBV28, the J gene TRBJ1-5, with D possibly TRBD1 on 6 matching bases. The CDR3 is 16 amino acids. The germline gives CDR1 MDHEN, CDR2 SYDVKM. The V end was cut by 5 bases, the J end by 3 bases, with 17 bases between. This CDR3 reads CASSPRGGYDNQPQHF. The CDR3 region has the DNA TGTGCCAGCAGTCCTAGGGGGGGGTATGACAATCAGCCCCAGCATTTT.

V usage is TRBV7-9 and J usage is TRBJ1-3, with D uncertain. The V gene's germline CDR1 is SEHNR and CDR2 FQNEAQ (reference sequence). V was pared by 2 bases and J by 0 bases, with 14 bases between. There are 17 residues in the CDR3. The CDR3 DNA is TGTGCCAGCAGCTTATACACCACCGGGGTCTCTGGAAACACCATATATTTT. Encoded protein: CASSLYTTGVSGNTIYF.

This sequence joins TRBV19 and TRBJ1-6; no reliable D call. The CDR3 has 14 amino acids. Germline loops: CDR1 LNHDA, CDR2 SQIVND (reference sequence). Trimming stripped 5 bases from V and 8 bases from J, with 13 bases between. The CDR3 region is CASSYRVRDSPLHF. CDR3 sequence (DNA): TGTGCCAGTAGTTACCGAGTCCGAGATTCACCCCTCCACTTT.

This rearrangement joins TRBV5-1 to TRBJ2-1, with D possibly being TRBD1 (6 bases). The germline CDR1 and CDR2 sequences are SGHRS and YFSETQ. The CDR3 is made up of 14 amino acids. V was shortened by 7 bases and J by 1 base, with 12 bases between the two germline ends. The CDR3: CASAAGQSYNEQFF. In DNA, the CDR3 is TGCGCCAGCGCCGCTGGACAGTCCTACAATGAGCAGTTCTTC.

The chain joins TRBV5-4 to TRBJ2-3; 12 bases map to TRBD1. Germline V CDR1 and CDR2: SGHNT, YYREEE (reference sequence). The trim removed 4 bases at V and 7 bases at J, leaving 10 bases unmatched. The CDR3 is 16 residues long. The CDR3 is CASSPPGQGAVNTQYF. The CDR3 DNA reads TGTGCCAGCAGCCCTCCGGGACAGGGGGCAGTAAATACGCAGTATTTT.

V is TRBV7-9 and J is TRBJ2-5; 9 bases are shared with TRBD2. The CDR3 is made up of 15 amino acids. Germline V lookup: CDR1 SEHNR, CDR2 FQNEAQ (reference sequence). V was pared by 1 base and J by 3 bases, with 3 bases of the junction left unmatched. The CDR3 protein is CASSLEAGGKETQYF. The CDR3 nucleotides read TGTGCCAGCAGCTTAGAGGCGGGAGGGAAAGAGACCCAGTACTTC.

This chain joins TRBV9 and TRBJ1-6; a possible D gene is TRBD1 (5 bases). This CDR3 has 15 residues. The V and J ends lost 4 bases and 7 bases respectively, with 15 bases between them. CDR1 SGDLS and CDR2 YYNGEE come from the germline V gene. The CDR3 region is CASSPHDGGNSPLHF. The CDR3 DNA reads TGTGCCAGCAGCCCGCATGACGGGGGGAATTCACCCCTCCACTTT.

The chain combines TRBV5-1 with TRBJ2-1; maybe TRBD1 (6 bases). The CDR3 runs to 14 residues. V was clipped by 6 bases and J by 1 base, with 11 bases between them. Germline values: CDR1 SGHRS, CDR2 YFSETQ. The CDR3 spells CASNRDGSYNEQFF. DNA of the CDR3: TGCGCCAGCAACAGGGACGGATCCTACAATGAGCAGTTCTTC.

CDR3 nucleotide sequence: TGCGCCAGCAGCCCGCGGACAGGGTCGGACACCGGGGAGCTGTTTTTT. Translated, it gives CASSPRTGSDTGELFF. The chain has TRBV5-1 and TRBJ2-2; 8 nucleotides align to TRBD1. The CDR3 has 16 amino acids. V lost 4 bases to trimming and J lost 3 bases; unmatched junction nucleotides: 8. Per the germline V gene, CDR1 is SGHRS and CDR2 is YFSETQ.